The T cell receptor (beta chain) under discussion was sequenced for a study of cytomegalovirus exposure and HLA in healthy donors. V shed 3 bases and J 9 bases; nucleotides not matched to a gene: 20. Germline V gene data show CDR1 as MNHEY and CDR2 as SMNVEV (reference sequence). This CDR3 contains 17 residues. Clones were sequenced by immunoSEQ multiplex PCR, and TCRdb holds only the in-frame ones, with some missing. The sample holds some 110,000 clones, 86% seen once. About this clone itself: Its specificity is unknown.

Whole-study findings and limits: Published work reported that the classifier diagnosed cytomegalovirus status with high specificity and sensitivity.

This clonotype was obtained from a woman between 18 and 29 years old in good health and CMV-seropositive. The sequencing input was PBMCs. The chain is built from TRBV27 and TRBJ2-7; TRBD2 agrees at 7 bases. The CDR3 bases are TGTGCCAGCAGTTTTTTCCTCCTAGCGGCAGGTCCCTTCGTGCAGTACTTC. It encodes CASSFFLLAAGPFVQYF.